A single sample is the source of the 22 T cell receptor beta chains below, sequenced in a study of CD8+ T cells in alopecia areata. cDNA reverse transcribed from extracted RNA served as the sequencing template. Assay used: immunoSEQ multiplex PCR; TCRdb lists only in-frame clones, some missing. The data show 200,000 to 300,000 clones, with none appearing a single time. Sorting of pooled cutaneous lymph node cells was based on CD4, CD8alpha, NKG2D, NKG2ACE and other markers. Sequencing used CD4+ T cells sorted from a lymph node. The receptor set was obtained from a C3H/HeJ mouse with alopecia areata. This line is of MHC haplotype H2-k.

On this clone: Here the gene names and germline are mouse. The read gets to within 3 residues of the CDR3 end, and the germline J gene fills in the rest. This chain connects TRBV2 to TRBJ1-6; possibly TRBD1 for D (6 bases). TRBJ1-6 falls under the ORF class, with uncertain function. The ends were cut back, 1 base at V and 0 bases at J, with 7 bases in the middle. Germline V gene lookup returns CDR1 LGHNA and CDR2 YSYQKL. CDR3 size: 16 residues. This CDR3 is CASSQVGHSYNSPLYF. The CDR3 bases that were read are TGTGCCAGCAGCCAAGTGGGACATTCCTATAATTCGCCC.

Concerning this clone itself: These gene names are mouse names. The CDR3 end falls 4 residues outside the read, so it is completed with the germline J gene. This chain joins TRBV1 and TRBJ2-1; 9 bases line up with TRBD1. J gave up 3 bases and V 4 bases, and 7 bases lay outside the gene matches. Germline CDR1 NSQYPW, CDR2 LRSPGD (reference sequence). The CDR3 totals 16 residues. The CDR3 loop is CTCSEQGALGYAEQFF. The CDR3 DNA, read in part, is TGCACCTGCAGTGAACAGGGGGCGCTGGGCTATGCT.

This clone was seen a handful of times. Mouse gene names apply. The same CDR3 arises from other DNA sequences in this sample as well. The sequenced CDR3 bases are TGTGCCAGCAGTGAGGGGACTGGGGGTAGTGCAGAA. Amino acids: CASSEGTGGSAE. The CDR3 reads in full as CASSEGTGGSAETLYF. The rearrangement links TRBV13-1 to TRBJ2-3, with 11 bases identical to TRBD2. The sequence runs out 4 residues before the end of the CDR3; the remainder is reconstructed from the germline J gene. J gave up 0 bases and V 2 bases, and 2 bases lay outside the gene matches. From germline, CDR1 is NSHNY and CDR2 SYGAGN. The CDR3 is 16 amino acids.

A note on this clone: Genes and germline come from the mouse. Read data end 4 residues before the CDR3 end; the end is taken from the germline J gene. The same CDR3 arises from other DNA sequences in this sample as well. This chain joins TRBV14 and TRBJ2-1; 7 bases match TRBD2. The CDR3 spans 14 residues. Germline-derived CDR1 and CDR2 are SGHDT and FRDEAV. Losses at the gene ends were 0 bases for V and 4 bases for J; bases not matched to a gene: 1. The CDR3 loop reads CASSFWGGYAEQFF. Partial CDR3 DNA: TGTGCCAGCAGTTTCTGGGGGGGGTATGCT.

This clone was counted a few times. Gene names and germline refer to mouse. The CDR3 end is not reached by the read, which stops 4 residues before it; the germline J gene fills it in. This CDR3 is also generated by other DNA sequences in the sample. The chain links TRBV31 to TRBJ1-1; TRBD1 matches at 7 bases. The length of the CDR3 is 13 residues. The germline CDR1 and CDR2 sequences are GKSSPN and SITVG. CDR3 DNA (partial): TGTGCCTGGAGTCTAGACAGGGCAACA. It translates to CAWSLDRAT. The complete CDR3 reads CAWSLDRATEVFF.

Turning to this clone: Mouse gene names apply. From the germline J gene comes the end of the CDR3, since the read stops 4 residues before it. The same CDR3 arises from other DNA sequences in this sample as well. This chain joins TRBV5 and TRBJ2-1; TRBD1 aligns across 7 bases. The CDR3 loop spans 15 amino acids. Looked up from germline, CDR1 is LGHNA and CDR2 is YNLKQL (reference sequence). The junction had 6 bases not matched to a gene; V was cut back by 4 bases and J by 3 bases. The CDR3 sequence is CASSPRQGLYAEQFF. The sequenced part of the CDR3 DNA is TGTGCCAGCAGCCCCCGACAGGGCCTCTATGCT.

This clone has just a few counts. Mouse gene names apply. The CDR3 end falls 4 residues outside the read, so it is completed with the germline J gene. The rearrangement links TRBV19 to TRBJ2-7; weak D call: TRBD2 (6 bases). The CDR3 has 13 amino acids. Germline values: CDR1 FNHDT, CDR2 SITEND (reference sequence). V lost 5 bases, J lost 0 bases, and 9 bases lay in between. CDR3 DNA, as far as it was read: TGTGCCAGCAGAATACTGGGCTCCTAT. Translation: CASRILGSY. The full CDR3 is CASRILGSYEQYF.

This clone was detected a few times. Mouse germline and gene names are used. The read finishes 4 residues shy of the CDR3 end, and the germline J gene is used to complete it. The chain recombines TRBV14 with TRBJ2-7; TRBD1 might be the D (5 bases). V lost 3 bases and J 2 bases, leaving 6 bases between the germline ends. Germline CDR1 and CDR2: SGHDT and FRDEAV. The CDR3 has 12 amino acids. The CDR3 loop is CASSSGTYEQYF. The CDR3 bases that were read are TGTGCCAGCAGTTCAGGGACCTAT.

This clone was seen a handful of times. Mouse gene names and germline throughout. Read sequence stops 4 residues before the CDR3 end, and the germline J gene provides the missing end. V gene TRBV13-3 combines with J gene TRBJ2-1, with TRBD1 as a possible D gene (6 bases). CDR1 and CDR2 (germline): NNHDY, SYVADS. The CDR3 is 14 amino acids. The ends were cut back, 2 bases at V and 5 bases at J, with 11 bases in the middle. This CDR3 reads CASSEGRGDAEQFF. The sequenced part of the CDR3 DNA is TGTGCCAGCAGTGAGGGCAGGGGAGATGCT.

A word on this clone: The listed genes are named as in mouse. CDR3 bases read: TGTGCCAGCAGCCTCAGGGGAGGAAACTCC. It encodes CASSLRGGNS. From start to end, the CDR3 is CASSLRGGNSDYTF. The V and J genes are TRBV19 and TRBJ1-2, with D maybe TRBD1 (6 bases). The missing CDR3 end, 4 residues past where the read stops, is filled in from the germline J gene. The germline V gene has CDR1 FNHDT and CDR2 SITEND (reference sequence). The CDR3 runs 14 residues. V gave up 5 bases and J gave up 1 base, with 12 bases separating them. The full variable domain, rest sourced from reference TRBV19 and TRBJ1-2, is GGIITQTPKFLIGQEGQKLTLKCQQNFNHDTMYWYRQDSGKGLRLIYYSITENDLQKGDLSEGYDASREKKSSFSLTVTSAQKNEMAVFLCASSLRGGNSDYTFGSGTRLLVI.

This clone came up a few times. Mouse germline and gene names are used. The read terminates 4 residues ahead of where the CDR3 ends, so the germline J gene completes it. In the same sample, other DNA sequences code for this CDR3. This sequence joins TRBV5 and TRBJ2-4; TRBD1 aligns across 11 bases. CDR3 length: 15 amino acids. The germline V gene encodes CDR1 LGHNA and CDR2 YNLKQL (reference sequence). CDR3 region: CASSQGTGGANTLYF. The sequenced part of the CDR3 DNA is TGTGCCAGCAGCCAAGGGACAGGGGGCGCGAAC.

This clone has only a few counts. The gene symbols are mouse symbols. The read gets to within 4 residues of the CDR3 end, and the germline J gene fills in the rest. This chain joins TRBV19 and TRBJ1-2; TRBD1 agrees at 8 bases. The CDR3 has 13 residues. Germline CDR1 and CDR2: FNHDT and SITEND (reference sequence). The CDR3 is CASSRTGRTDYTF. The CDR3 bases that were read are TGTGCCAGCAGTCGGACAGGGAGGACC.

Points on this clone: The gene names given are mouse names. Read coverage stops 4 residues before the CDR3 terminus; the germline J gene supplies the remainder. The sample has other DNA sequences that encode this CDR3 too. The gene calls are TRBV31 and TRBJ1-2; 7 bases line up with TRBD1. This CDR3 has 14 amino acids. Trimming removed 1 base from V and 0 bases from J; junction bases left unmatched: 2. CDR1 GKSSPN and CDR2 SITVG come from the germline V gene. The DNA read from the CDR3 is TGTGCCTGGAGTCCCACAGGGGCAAACTCC. Its protein product is CAWSPTGANS. The CDR3 in full is CAWSPTGANSDYTF.

Regarding this clone: Germline and genes here are mouse. The observed sequence ends 4 residues before the CDR3 terminus, with the missing tail filled in from the germline J gene. The chain combines TRBV5 with TRBJ2-7; 14 bases align to TRBD2. Trimming took 0 bases from V and 1 from J; bases not matched to a gene: 8. This CDR3 has 19 residues. Germline CDR1 and CDR2: LGHNA and YNLKQL (reference sequence). CDR3 sequence reads: CASSQDLGDWGGASYEQYF. The DNA read from the CDR3 is TGTGCCAGCAGCCAAGATCTGGGGGACTGGGGGGGCGCTTCCTAT.

Notes on this clone: Gene names are mouse gene names. The read halts 4 residues ahead of the CDR3 end, with the missing end drawn from the germline J gene. The chain carries TRBV5 and TRBJ2-5; a weak D match, TRBD1 (6 bases). CDR1 is LGHNA, CDR2 YNLKQL, per germline (reference sequence). This CDR3 is 15 amino acids long. The sequenced part of the CDR3 DNA is TGTGCCAGCAGCCAAGACCGAACAGGGCGAGAC. The encoded protein is CASSQDRTGRD. The entire CDR3 reads CASSQDRTGRDTQYF.

Notes on this clone: Genes and germline come from the mouse. The DNA read from the CDR3 is TGTGCCAGCAGTGGCCCCTCGGGGGGGGACCAAGAC. It translates to CASSGPSGGDQD. The complete CDR3 sequence is CASSGPSGGDQDTQYF. V and J are TRBV13-1 and TRBJ2-5; 7 positions agree with TRBD2. The CDR3 end is not reached by the read, which stops 4 residues before it; the germline J gene fills it in. Germline CDR1 and CDR2: NSHNY and SYGAGN. After removal of 3 bases from V and 1 base from J, the junction contained 8 bases not matched to a gene. CDR3 size: 16 residues.

This clone was observed a few times. Any gene name here is a mouse gene name. CDR3 DNA, as far as it was read: TGTGCCAGCGGTGATCCCTGGGATAGTGCAGAA. It specifies CASGDPWDSAE. The entire CDR3 protein is CASGDPWDSAETLYF. The genes are TRBV13-2 and TRBJ2-3, with D possibly being TRBD2 (5 bases). The CDR3 end is not reached by the read, which stops 4 residues before it; the germline J gene fills it in. Deletions cut 1 base from V and 0 bases from J, with 9 bases between. Germline-derived CDR1 and CDR2 are NNHNN and SYGAGS (reference sequence). The CDR3 spans 15 residues.

This clone was found a few times. Gene names follow the mouse nomenclature. The read ends 4 residues shy of where the CDR3 ends; the end is completed using the germline J gene. This rearrangement joins TRBV19 to TRBJ1-1; no definite D call. Trimming removed 2 bases at V and 1 base at J, with 12 bases between. This CDR3 contains 15 residues. CDR1 and CDR2 from the germline V gene are FNHDT and SITEND (reference sequence). CDR3 DNA, as far as it was read: TGTGCCAGCAGTATGACGCCAAGAGGGAACACA. It translates to CASSMTPRGNT. The CDR3 in full is CASSMTPRGNTEVFF.

Details on this clone: Gene names and germline match the mouse. The CDR3 goes on 4 residues after the read ends, and that part is filled in from the germline J gene. The chain is built from TRBV5 and TRBJ2-1; 9 bases align to TRBD1. This CDR3 contains 14 residues. The germline CDR1 and CDR2 sequences are LGHNA and YNLKQL (reference sequence). Losses at the gene ends were 2 bases for V and 6 bases for J; bases not matched to a gene: 2. The CDR3: CASSQTGGFAEQFF. The sequenced part of the CDR3 DNA is TGTGCCAGCAGCCAAACAGGGGGCTTTGCT.

Notes on this clone: The gene names given are mouse names. The CDR3 goes on 4 residues after the read ends, and that part is filled in from the germline J gene. Other DNA sequences in the sample encode the same CDR3. The chain couples TRBV31 to TRBJ2-3, with 9 bases fitting TRBD2. Germline CDR1 reads GKSSPN; CDR2 reads SITVG. The CDR3 is 14 residues long. V dropped 3 bases and J dropped 0; count of bases not matched to a gene: 1. CDR3 region: CAWRLGGSAETLYF. The part of the CDR3 DNA that was read is TGTGCCTGGAGACTGGGGGGCAGTGCAGAA.

A remark on this clone: Mouse names are used for the genes. Read data end 4 residues before the CDR3 end; the end is taken from the germline J gene. The rearrangement uses TRBV13-1 and TRBJ2-1; weak D call: TRBD1 (6 bases). V gave up 5 bases and J gave up 0 bases, with 9 bases separating them. This CDR3 has 14 amino acids. In germline, CDR1 is NSHNY, CDR2 SYGAGN. The CDR3: CASRPGHNYAEQFF. Partial CDR3 DNA: TGTGCCAGCAGGCCGGGACATAACTATGCT.

The sample holds a few counts of this clone. Gene names denote mouse genes. With the read ending 4 residues before the CDR3 end, the germline J gene is used to fill in that end. This specimen includes other DNA sequences encoding the same CDR3. The chain carries TRBV19 and TRBJ2-5; 7 positions match TRBD1. The germline V gene has CDR1 FNHDT and CDR2 SITEND (reference sequence). With V trimmed by 5 bases and J by 2 bases, 5 bases remained unmatched. The CDR3 runs to 14 residues. CDR3 protein: CASSPGTAQDTQYF. The CDR3 DNA, read in part, is TGTGCCAGCAGCCCCGGGACAGCCCAAGAC.